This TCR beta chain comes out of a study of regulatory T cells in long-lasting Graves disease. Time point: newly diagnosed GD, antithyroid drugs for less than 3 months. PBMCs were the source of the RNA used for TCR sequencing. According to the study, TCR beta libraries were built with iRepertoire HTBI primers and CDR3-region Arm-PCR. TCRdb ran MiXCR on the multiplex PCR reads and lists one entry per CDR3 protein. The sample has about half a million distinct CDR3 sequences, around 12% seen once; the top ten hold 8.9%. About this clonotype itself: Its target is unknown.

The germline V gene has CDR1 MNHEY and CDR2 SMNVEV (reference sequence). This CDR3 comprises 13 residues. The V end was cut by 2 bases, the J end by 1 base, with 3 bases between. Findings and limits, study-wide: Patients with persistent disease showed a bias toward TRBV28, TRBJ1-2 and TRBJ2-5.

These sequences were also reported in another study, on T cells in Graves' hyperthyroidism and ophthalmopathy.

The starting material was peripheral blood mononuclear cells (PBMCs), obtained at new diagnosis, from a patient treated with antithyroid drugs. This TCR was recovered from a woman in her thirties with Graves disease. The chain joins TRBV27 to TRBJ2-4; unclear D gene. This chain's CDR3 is CASSLTAKNIQYF. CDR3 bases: TGTGCCAGCAGTTTAACGGCCAAAAACATTCAGTACTTC.